This T cell receptor (beta chain) was sequenced during a study of T cell responses to AZD1222 COVID-19 vaccine. Study background: Second-dose groups at about 4 or about 12 weeks were pooled.

The CDR3 spans 15 residues. CDR1 and CDR2 from the germline V gene are SSHAT and FNYEAQ (reference sequence). A remark on this clone: Its antigen is unknown. An end of the junction differs from the germline gene, which may be a read error.

Points from the study as a whole: There were mostly white British donors and more females than males, and clonal diversity was possibly underestimated. Distributed over spike, vaccine-associated CD4 TCRs predominated at 160-218 and 743-854.

TCRdb's copy holds only in-frame clones and misses some; the assay was immunoSEQ multiplex PCR. Altogether about 120,000 clones are present, approximately 90% being singletons, with the ten largest covering 7.7%. This clonotype was sampled from an adult in good health. The V call is TRBV7-7, the J call TRBJ1-5; possibly TRBD1 for D (5 bases). The sample in question was peripheral blood, obtained on day 0 of AZD1222 vaccination. The CDR3 here is CASSPRGFGNQPQHF. The CDR3 DNA follows: TGTGCTAGCAGCCCAAGGGGATTTGGCAATCAGCCCCAGCATTTT. Full variable domain (remainder filled in from reference TRBV7-7 and TRBJ1-5): GAGVSQSPRYKVTKRGQDVTLRCDPISSHATLYWYQQALGQGPEFLTYFNYEAQPDKSGLPSDRFSAERPEGSISTLTIQRTEQRDSAMYRCASSPRGFGNQPQHFGDGTRLSIL.